This entry is about one T cell receptor beta chain. This record comes from a study of blood T cell repertoires in COVID-19. Background on the study: Sources were T cells, B-cell-depleted T cells, or PBMCs; the material itself was cDNA or gDNA.

Clones were read by immunoSEQ multiplex PCR, and TCRdb kept only the in-frame ones, dropping some. The top ten hold 7.5% to 10% of the sample, which has 45,000 to 50,000 clones, roughly nine tenths seen once. Germline-derived CDR1 and CDR2 are LGHDT and YNNKEL (reference sequence). The CDR3 is 15 amino acids. Trimming shortened V by 4 bases and J by 0 bases, and 13 bases separated the two germline ends. The sequenced sample consisted of peripheral blood. The TCR was taken from a human donor in a cohort sampled during active COVID-19. The rearrangement uses TRBV3-1 (or the pseudogene TRBV3-2) and TRBJ2-7; D uncertain. In nucleotides, the CDR3 is TGTGCCAGCAGCCCAACCTCTCAGGTCTCCTACGAGCAGTACTTC. Translation gives CASSPTSQVSYEQYF.